Sequencing of this T cell receptor (beta chain) was carried out in a study of vaccination and CD4 T cells after COVID-19 (dated 2022 in TCRdb). Regarding the complete study: SARS-CoV-2 positivity had been established in the convalescent patients by nasal swab PCR, and mild disease was recorded in some 10 of these patients and severe disease in one. In control cultures, a CEFX viral epitope pool was used as positive control, an HIV-1 Nef peptide pool was used as negative control, or no peptide was added. Overlapping spike peptide pools from SARS-CoV-2 and from the common cold coronaviruses HCoV-NL63, HCoV-OC43 and HCoV-229E were used as culture stimuli. Participants received two doses of either the Pfizer-BioNTech BNT162b2 vaccine (n=8) or the Moderna mRNA-1273 vaccine (n=2). Post-COVID blood samples from convalescent patients were collected a median of roughly 100 days after diagnosis, with a range of roughly 35 to 161 days. The spike-specific CD4+ TCR repertoire was compared before and after mRNA vaccination in over 9 COVID-19 convalescent patients and several infection-naive healthy vaccine recipients. Post-vaccine blood samples were obtained a median of approximately 74 days after the second vaccine dose, with a range of 14 to 241 days. A few convalescent patients were sampled both early after vaccination (day 14) and late after vaccination (days 161 to 241). The convalescent cohort included six males and four females, with two Hispanic individuals, seven Caucasians, two Asians and one multiracial person. Results the study describes overall, beyond this receptor: The median count of SARS-CoV-2-reactive clonotypes went up from 20 to 25 after infection to a few dozen after vaccination, although the change was not significant. The study included relatively few convalescent patients and did not analyze early timepoints after natural infection. In convalescent patients, a median roughly 88% of post-vaccine SARS-CoV-2-reactive clones were detected only after vaccination, suggesting vaccine-specific priming. Nearly all vaccine-specific clones in convalescent patients (304 of 307) were mono-reactive for SARS-CoV-2 spike rather than cross-reactive with common cold coronaviruses.

The library came from PCR. DNA from cultured CD4+ T cells underwent TCR sequencing with the Oncomine TCR Beta short-read assay at the Johns Hopkins FTIC core. The QIAamp micro DNA kit was used to extract genomic DNA from the cultured CD4+ T cells. Oncomine TCR Beta libraries from cultured CD4+ T cells were pooled with unique dual indexes and sequenced on an Illumina iSeq 100. Per the source publication's procedure: Non-productive sequences were removed, and CDR3s not starting with C, not ending with F or W, or shorter than 7 amino acids were discarded. Antigen-specific clonotypes were identified with the MANAFEST web application by comparing peptide-stimulated wells with reference and other culture wells. To be called positive, a clone needed an FDR below 0.05, an odds ratio above 5, and a productive frequency above 0.1% in at least two of three replicate wells. Clonotypes that were significantly expanded in both SARS-CoV-2 spike wells and at least one common cold coronavirus spike condition were defined as cross-reactive. Using R version 3.6.1, CDR3 homology was evaluated through Levenshtein distances (stringdist) along with unrooted phylogenetic trees (ape). TCRdb reran the public reads through fastp at Q25 and MiXCR, keeping productive beta chains. Identical CDR3 proteins give one entry, which carries the most common genes and DNA. TCRdb, rather than the study authors, made the V and J calls. The sample table lists some 16,000 distinct CDR3 sequences, around 55% of them with a count of one. Roughly 16% of the sample is held by the ten biggest clonotypes.

Reading the label with the study, this specimen's time point is: late sampling 161 to 241 days after vaccination in a few convalescent patients. Reading the label with the study, this specimen's treatment or condition is: roughly 10-day PBMC culture with coronavirus spike peptide pools or control peptides (ViraFEST assay). The ViraFEST assay, used in the study, expanded antigen-specific T cells with peptide pools and then identified the expanded clonotypes through TCR sequencing. The convalescent patients' positive SARS-CoV-2 PCR tests were from March to December 2020, which was before the Alpha, Beta and Delta variants emerged in the United States. Over 1.5 million PBMCs per well were cultured in IMDM with roughly 5% human AB serum and approximately 10 IU/ml IL-2, plus 10 ug/ml peptide pools. Half of the culture medium was replaced with fresh IL-2-containing medium on days 3 and 7. After around 10 days of culture, CD4+ T cells were isolated by negative selection using the EasySep CD4+ T cell isolation kit. Ficoll-Paque Plus gradient centrifugation was used to isolate PBMCs from whole blood, and the isolated PBMCs were then either used fresh or cryopreserved at -140C. Triplicate wells were generally used for each culture condition.

With respect to this clonotype: The clone's antigen remains unknown. Per-base quality was not reported, and no clone a single base away is much larger than it.

The germline V and J ends show losses of 5 bases and 8 bases respectively, and no gene match explains 7 bases of the junction. Taken from the germline V gene, the CDR1 and CDR2 loops are SGHTA and FQGNSA. Including the terminal cysteine and phenylalanine, the CDR3 comprises 14 residues. The sequence is cut down to CDR3 DNA, 42 bases in frame from base 1. The sequence derives from a human donor who had recovered from COVID-19. The chain couples TRBV7-2 to TRBJ1-2; TRBD1 agrees with 11 junctional bases. This specimen was CD4+ T cells from blood, cultured in vitro, taken about 7 months after SARS-CoV-2 vaccination. Here the CDR3 is given as CASSPGQGAPGYTF. The bases are TGTGCCAGCAGCCCTGGACAGGGGGCGCCGGGCTACACCTTC.